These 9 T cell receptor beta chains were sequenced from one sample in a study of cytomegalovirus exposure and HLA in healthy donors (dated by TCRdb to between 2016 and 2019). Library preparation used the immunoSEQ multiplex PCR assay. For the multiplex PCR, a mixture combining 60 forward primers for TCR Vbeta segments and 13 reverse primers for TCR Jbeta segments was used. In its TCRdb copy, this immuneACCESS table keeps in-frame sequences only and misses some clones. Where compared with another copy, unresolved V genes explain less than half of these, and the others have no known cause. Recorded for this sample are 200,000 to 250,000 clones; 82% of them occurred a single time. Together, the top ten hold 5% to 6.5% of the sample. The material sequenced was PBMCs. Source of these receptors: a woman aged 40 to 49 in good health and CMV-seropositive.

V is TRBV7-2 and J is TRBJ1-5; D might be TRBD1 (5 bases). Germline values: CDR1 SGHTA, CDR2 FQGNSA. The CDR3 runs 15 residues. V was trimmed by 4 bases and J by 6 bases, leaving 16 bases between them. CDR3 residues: CASSSGGGASQPQHF. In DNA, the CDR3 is TGTGCCAGCAGCTCCGGAGGAGGGGCTTCTCAGCCCCAGCATTTT.

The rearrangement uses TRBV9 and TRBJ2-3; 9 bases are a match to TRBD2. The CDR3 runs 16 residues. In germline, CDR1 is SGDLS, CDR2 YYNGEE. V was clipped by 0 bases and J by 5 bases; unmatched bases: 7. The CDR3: CASSVAGSGRQDTQYF. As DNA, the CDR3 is TGTGCCAGCAGCGTAGCGGGTAGCGGGAGACAAGATACGCAGTATTTT. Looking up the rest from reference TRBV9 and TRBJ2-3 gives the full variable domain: DSGVTQTPKHLITATGQRVTLRCSPRSGDLSVYWYQQSLDQGLQFLIQYYNGEERAKGNILERFSAQQFPDLHSELNLSSLELGDSALYFCASSVAGSGRQDTQYFGPGTRLTVL.

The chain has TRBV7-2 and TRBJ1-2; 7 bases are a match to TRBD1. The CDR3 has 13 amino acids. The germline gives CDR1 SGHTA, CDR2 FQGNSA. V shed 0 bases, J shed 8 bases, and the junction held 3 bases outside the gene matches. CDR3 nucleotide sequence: TGTGCCAGCAGCTTAGCACAGGGGCAAGGCTACACCTTC. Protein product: CASSLAQGQGYTF. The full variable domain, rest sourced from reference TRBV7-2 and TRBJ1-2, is GAGVSQSPSNKVTEKGKDVELRCDPISGHTALYWYRQSLGQGLEFLIYFQGNSAPDKSGLPSDRFSAERTGGSVSTLTIQRTQQEDSAVYLCASSLAQGQGYTFGSGTRLTVV.

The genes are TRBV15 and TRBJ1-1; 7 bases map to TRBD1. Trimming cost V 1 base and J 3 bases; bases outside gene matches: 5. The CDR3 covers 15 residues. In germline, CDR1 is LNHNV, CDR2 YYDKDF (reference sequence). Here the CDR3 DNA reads TGTGCCACCAGCAGAGGAGGGGGCGCGGACACTGAAGCTTTCTTT. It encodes CATSRGGGADTEAFF.

CDR3 nucleotide sequence: TGTGCCAGCAGCGACTCAAGGCGGGGAGGGAGGACAGATACGCAGTATTTT. Amino acid sequence: CASSDSRRGGRTDTQYF. The rearrangement joins TRBV9 to TRBJ2-3; TRBD2 matches 7 bases. The J segment lost 3 bases and the V segment lost 3 bases, leaving 13 bases of the junction unmatched. CDR1 SGDLS and CDR2 YYNGEE come from the germline V gene. The CDR3 is made up of 17 amino acids.

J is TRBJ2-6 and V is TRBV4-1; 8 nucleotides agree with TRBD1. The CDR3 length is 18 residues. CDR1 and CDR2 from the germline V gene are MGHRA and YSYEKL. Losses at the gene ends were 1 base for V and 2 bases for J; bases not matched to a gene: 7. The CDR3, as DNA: TGCGCCAGCAGCCAAGTACCGACAGGGGCCCCTGGGGCCAACGTCCTGACTTTC. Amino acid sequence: CASSQVPTGAPGANVLTF.

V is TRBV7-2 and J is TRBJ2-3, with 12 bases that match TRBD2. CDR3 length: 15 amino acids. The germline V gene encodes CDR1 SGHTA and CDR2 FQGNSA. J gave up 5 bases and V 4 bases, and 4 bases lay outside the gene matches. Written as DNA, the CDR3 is TGTGCCAGCAGCTCTAGCGGGGGGGCCGGAGATACGCAGTATTTT. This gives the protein CASSSSGGAGDTQYF.

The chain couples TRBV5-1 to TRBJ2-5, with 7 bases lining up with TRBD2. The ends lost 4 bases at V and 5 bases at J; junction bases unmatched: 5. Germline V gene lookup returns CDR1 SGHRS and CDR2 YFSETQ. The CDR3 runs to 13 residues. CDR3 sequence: CASSNPSGETQYF. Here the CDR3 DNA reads TGCGCCAGCAGCAACCCTAGCGGCGAGACCCAGTACTTC.

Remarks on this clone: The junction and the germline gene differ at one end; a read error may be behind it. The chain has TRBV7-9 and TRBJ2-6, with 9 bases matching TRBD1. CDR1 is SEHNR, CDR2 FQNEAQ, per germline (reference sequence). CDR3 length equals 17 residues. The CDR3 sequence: CSSTDRGWVSGANVLTF. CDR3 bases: TGTTCCAGCACCGACAGGGGGTGGGTCTCTGGGGCCAACGTCCTGACTTTC.